One sample yielded the 29 T cell receptor beta chains listed below, sequenced in a study of regulatory dendritic cells for organ transplantation. Generated by immunoSEQ multiplex PCR, the TCRdb table keeps only in-frame clones and is missing some. This sample yields fewer than 50,000 clones, of which around nine tenths are seen a single time; 0.11% belongs to the top ten. The sample comprised naive CD8+ T cells from blood. Subset defined: CD45RA+ naive T cells. Receptors were obtained from a human donor in good health.

The chain employs TRBV4-3 and TRBJ1-2; TRBD1 might be the D (5 bases). V was trimmed by 1 base and J by 6 bases, leaving 15 bases between them. Germline assignment: CDR1 LGHNA and CDR2 YSLEER. This CDR3 spans 15 amino acids. The CDR3 loop is CASSQVFLGVDGYTF. The DNA of the CDR3 is TGCGCCAGCAGCCAAGTGTTCTTGGGGGTGGATGGCTACACCTTC.

There are a few counts of this clone. This chain uses TRBV4-2 with TRBJ1-5, with no clear D. The ends were cut back, 1 base at V and 3 bases at J, with 7 bases in the middle. Germline V CDR1 and CDR2: LGHNA, YNFKEQ. The CDR3 has 14 residues. This CDR3 is CASSQAPDNQPQHF. In DNA form, the CDR3 reads TGTGCCAGCAGCCAAGCACCCGACAATCAGCCCCAGCATTTT.

This sequence joins TRBV27 and TRBJ1-4, with 10 bases aligning to TRBD1. The CDR3 spans 14 residues. The germline V gene has CDR1 MNHEY and CDR2 SMNVEV (reference sequence). The junction had 9 bases not matched to a gene; V was cut back by 6 bases and J by 11 bases. The CDR3 nucleotides read TGTGCCAGCAGCTTAACCGGGACAGGGGACAAACTGTTTTTT. Translated: CASSLTGTGDKLFF.

The V call is TRBV27, the J call TRBJ2-1; D remains unclear. The CDR3 totals 14 residues. The V and J ends lost 1 base and 7 bases respectively, with 11 bases between them. CDR1 MNHEY and CDR2 SMNVEV come from the germline V gene (reference sequence). The CDR3 reads CASSLLPLGNEQFF. The CDR3 coding sequence is TGTGCCAGCAGTTTATTGCCCCTGGGGAATGAGCAGTTCTTC.

The chain employs TRBV19 and TRBJ1-2; possibly TRBD1 for D (6 bases). The CDR3 runs to 15 residues. Per germline, CDR1 LNHDA and CDR2 SQIVND (reference sequence). Trimming took 5 bases from V and 4 from J, leaving 17 bases between them. CDR3 region: CASSQQGELSYGYTF. Written as DNA, the CDR3 is TGTGCCAGTAGTCAACAGGGAGAGTTAAGCTATGGCTACACCTTC.

This sequence joins TRBV4-3 and TRBJ2-2; D is undetermined. Trimming removed 3 bases at V and 7 bases at J, with 15 bases between. The CDR3 is 15 residues long. CDR1 is LGHNA and CDR2 is YSLEER in the germline V gene. CDR3 nucleotides: TGCGCCAGCAGCCAGACCCTACTAAGTAGCGGGGAGCTGTTTTTT. Translated: CASSQTLLSSGELFF.

The chain combines TRBV29-1 with TRBJ2-7; D unclear. The CDR3 has 15 amino acids. The germline V gene has CDR1 SQVTM and CDR2 ANQGSEA. The V end was cut by 4 bases, the J end by 0 bases, with 16 bases between. CDR3 region: CSVGGDGPYSYEQYF. The CDR3 DNA reads as TGCAGCGTTGGGGGTGATGGGCCTTACTCCTACGAGCAGTACTTC.

The CDR3, as DNA: TGCGCCAGCAGCCCGACGATTGGTCCCGGGGAGCTGTTTTTT. This sequence encodes CASSPTIGPGELFF. The chain is built from TRBV4-1 and TRBJ2-2; D call uncertain. Between the trimmed V and J ends, which lost 4 bases and 6 bases, there was a span of 12 bases. Germline-derived CDR1 and CDR2 are MGHRA and YSYEKL. There are 14 residues in the CDR3.

This clone was seen only once. The V and J genes are TRBV4-3 and TRBJ2-1, with D possibly matching TRBD1 (7 bases). This CDR3 spans 15 amino acids. Germline V lookup: CDR1 LGHNA, CDR2 YSLEER. V was shortened by 0 bases and J by 6 bases, with 12 bases between the two germline ends. The CDR3 here is CASSQDRGEINEQFF. The CDR3 DNA reads TGCGCCAGCAGCCAAGACAGGGGGGAAATCAATGAGCAGTTCTTC.

The chain has TRBV4-3 and TRBJ2-7, with TRBD2 matching 11 bases. The trim removed 4 bases at V and 3 bases at J, leaving 2 bases unmatched. Germline CDR1 and CDR2: LGHNA and YSLEER. The CDR3 has 14 residues. The CDR3 region has the DNA TGCGCCAGCAGCCCCGGGACTAGCGGCTACGAGCAGTACTTC. Protein: CASSPGTSGYEQYF.

CDR3 sequence: CASSLGGYTF. CDR3 DNA: TGTGCCAGCAGTTTAGGGGGCTACACCTTC. The chain is built from TRBV28 and TRBJ1-2; no clear D. The CDR3 contains 10 residues. In germline, CDR1 is MDHEN, CDR2 SYDVKM. V was shortened by 2 bases and J by 8 bases, with 3 bases between the two germline ends.

This chain uses TRBV9 with TRBJ1-4; D remains ambiguous. Trimming took off 0 bases at V and 8 bases at J, with 14 bases between the two ends. The CDR3 is 15 residues long. The V gene's germline CDR1 is SGDLS and CDR2 YYNGEE. The CDR3 DNA follows: TGTGCCAGCAGCGTAGATGGCAGGCAGAGCGAAAAACTGTTTTTT. Protein: CASSVDGRQSEKLFF.

The rearrangement links TRBV4-1 to TRBJ2-7, with TRBD2 matching 16 bases. J lost 0 bases, V lost 4 bases, and 6 bases had no gene match. CDR1 is MGHRA and CDR2 is YSYEKL in the germline V gene. There are 18 residues in the CDR3. The CDR3, as DNA: TGCGCCAGCAGCCCTAGAGGGACTAGCGGGAGGGTCTCCTACGAGCAGTACTTC. It codes for CASSPRGTSGRVSYEQYF.

V gene TRBV5-5 combines with J gene TRBJ2-7; D ambiguous. The CDR3 sequence is 14 residues long. CDR1 SGHKS and CDR2 YYEKEE come from the germline V gene (reference sequence). V gave up 4 bases and J gave up 1 base, with 12 bases separating them. The CDR3 region has the DNA TGTGCCAGCAGCCTCACAGTCGGTTCCTACGAGCAGTACTTC. It specifies CASSLTVGSYEQYF.

Concerning this clone itself: The sample carries other DNA sequences with the same CDR3. The chain is built from TRBV7-9 and TRBJ2-7; 11 bases align to TRBD1. V shed 3 bases, J shed 4 bases, and the junction held 2 bases outside the gene matches. CDR3 length: 14 residues. Germline loops: CDR1 SEHNR, CDR2 FQNEAQ (reference sequence). In DNA, the CDR3 is TGTGCCAGCAGCTTCCGGGACAGGGGGTACGAGCAGTACTTC. Translated: CASSFRDRGYEQYF.

This chain joins TRBV30 and TRBJ2-1; D is unresolved. CDR1 is GTSNPN, CDR2 SVGIG, per germline (reference sequence). The CDR3 is made up of 10 amino acids. V lost 2 bases and J 8 bases, leaving 4 bases between the germline ends. As DNA, the CDR3 is TGTGCCTGGAGTTACGATGAGCAGTTCTTC. Protein: CAWSYDEQFF.

The chain has TRBV15 and TRBJ1-3, with D maybe TRBD1 (5 bases). V shed 2 bases and J shed 2 bases, with 19 bases lying between them. Per the germline V gene, CDR1 is LNHNV and CDR2 is YYDKDF (reference sequence). CDR3 size: 18 residues. The CDR3 is CATSRTWIQDGTGNTIYF. The CDR3 coding sequence is TGTGCCACCAGCAGAACGTGGATACAGGACGGTACTGGAAACACCATATATTTT.

J is TRBJ2-7 and V is TRBV30; 11 nucleotides line up with TRBD2. The germline gives CDR1 GTSNPN, CDR2 SVGIG (reference sequence). Trimming took 3 bases from V and 5 from J; bases not matched to a gene: 6. The CDR3 has 14 amino acids. In nucleotides, the CDR3 is TGTGCCTGGAGCGCGACTAGCGGGGTAGACGAGCAGTACTTC. Translated: CAWSATSGVDEQYF.

V usage is TRBV15 and J usage is TRBJ1-4; 8 bases are shared with TRBD1. This CDR3 contains 16 residues. Germline V gene data show CDR1 as LNHNV and CDR2 as YYDKDF (reference sequence). Germline trimming cut 0 bases from V and 8 bases from J; bases unmatched to any gene: 8. The CDR3 here is CATSRDNQGAREKLFF. The CDR3 nucleotides are TGTGCCACCAGCAGAGATAATCAGGGGGCGCGCGAAAAACTGTTTTTT.

The chain has TRBV7-9 and TRBJ2-2; D is undetermined. Trimming removed 6 bases from V and 7 bases from J, with 9 bases in between. The CDR3 has 12 amino acids. Germline CDR1 reads SEHNR; CDR2 reads FQNEAQ (reference sequence). CDR3 region: CASRSDVGELFF. Written as DNA, the CDR3 is TGTGCCAGCAGGTCGGACGTCGGGGAGCTGTTTTTT.

This chain connects TRBV11-2 to TRBJ2-1, with 7 bases that match TRBD2. The CDR3 length is 19 residues. Germline values: CDR1 SGHAT, CDR2 FQNNGV. V trimming: 3 bases; J trimming: 2 bases; junction bases outside the gene matches: 16. The CDR3 reads CASSFRAPIEGGPYNEQFF. DNA for the CDR3: TGTGCCAGCAGCTTCCGTGCCCCCATCGAGGGAGGGCCCTACAATGAGCAGTTCTTC.

The gene calls are TRBV28 and TRBJ2-7; the D gene is possibly TRBD1 (5 bases). This CDR3 has 22 amino acids. Trimming left V 3 bases short and J 0 bases short, with 33 bases between. Looked up from germline, CDR1 is MDHEN and CDR2 is SYDVKM. This CDR3 is CASSFRRGLRPNNGWVSYEQYF. CDR3 bases: TGTGCCAGCAGTTTCCGAAGGGGTTTGCGTCCAAACAACGGATGGGTCTCCTACGAGCAGTACTTC.

The chain carries TRBV13 and TRBJ2-5, with 10 bases matching TRBD2. The germline V gene has CDR1 PRHDT and CDR2 FYEKMQ (reference sequence). J gave up 9 bases and V 5 bases, and 9 bases lay outside the gene matches. CDR3 length: 14 residues. CDR3 bases: TGTGCCAGCAGCGCTCTAGCGGGGGTTGAGGCCCAGTACTTC. Its translation is CASSALAGVEAQYF.

The CDR3 is CASSQESNRHYGYTF. CDR3 in DNA: TGCGCCAGCAGCCAAGAGAGCAACAGACACTATGGCTACACCTTC. The rearrangement uses TRBV4-1 and TRBJ1-2; D is uncertain. The V and J ends lost 0 bases and 3 bases respectively, with 11 bases between them. CDR1 and CDR2 (germline): MGHRA, YSYEKL. The CDR3 length is 15 residues.

CDR3: CASSGGLGEAEAFF. CDR3 sequence (DNA): TGTGCCAGCAGCGGGGGACTGGGAGAGGCTGAAGCTTTCTTT. J is TRBJ1-1 and V is TRBV7-9; D might be TRBD1 (5 bases). The CDR3 has 14 amino acids. V was shortened by 5 bases and J by 6 bases, with 16 bases between the two germline ends. Germline loops: CDR1 SEHNR, CDR2 FQNEAQ (reference sequence).

V is TRBV2 and J is TRBJ2-2, with 8 bases that match TRBD1. The germline gives CDR1 SNHLY, CDR2 FYNNEI. The V segment lost 1 base and the J segment 5 bases; nucleotides outside the gene matches: 6. This CDR3 is built from 16 residues. Here the CDR3 DNA reads TGTGCCAGCAGTGAAGGGCGGGACAGGCCTACCGGGGAGCTGTTTTTT. This translates into CASSEGRDRPTGELFF.

V usage is TRBV13 and J usage is TRBJ2-1; 8 bases line up with TRBD2. The V segment lost 5 bases and the J segment 8 bases; nucleotides outside the gene matches: 8. This CDR3 contains 14 residues. CDR1 and CDR2 from the germline V gene are PRHDT and FYEKMQ (reference sequence). The CDR3 coding sequence is TGTGCCAGCAGCCCCGCCCCAGCGGGAGATGAGCAGTTCTTC. Protein product: CASSPAPAGDEQFF.

The DNA of the CDR3 is TGTGCCAGCAGCGTAGGAGGGTTGGGGGAATTAGACTATGGCTACACCTTC. Translating it yields CASSVGGLGELDYGYTF. This sequence joins TRBV9 and TRBJ1-2; D may be TRBD1 (5 bases). The CDR3 totals 17 residues. Per the germline V gene, CDR1 is SGDLS and CDR2 is YYNGEE. With 0 bases removed from V and 3 bases from J, the gap between germline ends came to 18 bases.

The chain carries TRBV4-3 and TRBJ1-2, with a weak D call TRBD1 (5 bases). Germline CDR1 is LGHNA and CDR2 is YSLEER. The CDR3 is 13 residues long. V was cut by 1 base and J by 6 bases, with 9 bases left in between. In nucleotides, the CDR3 is TGCGCCAGCAGCCAAGCCAGGGAGGATGGCTACACCTTC. Its protein product is CASSQAREDGYTF.